These 12 T cell receptor beta chains share one sample of origin, sequenced in a study of T-cell reconstitution after alpha-beta-depleted transplantation in children. TCRbeta library preparation incorporated unique molecular identifiers. TCRdb re-called the PCR reads with MiXCR, one entry per CDR3 protein. The profile shows more than 100,000 distinct CDR3 sequences, approximately 22% of them singletons. Sequenced here: PBMCs, mostly from graft donor cells, sampled 180 days after TCRalphabeta/CD19-depleted stem cell transplant. These receptors were collected from a male patient aged 2-10 years who had a stem cell transplant for chronic granulomatous disease, so the T cells may come from the graft donor.

The chain uses TRBV20-1 and TRBJ2-2, with D perhaps matching TRBD1 or TRBD2 (5 bases each). The V end was cut by 3 bases, the J end by 1 base, with 15 bases between. Looked up from germline, CDR1 is DFQATT and CDR2 is SNEGSKA (reference sequence). This CDR3 contains 16 residues. CDR3 sequence reads: CSASRYGALNTGELFF. The CDR3 coding sequence is TGCAGTGCTAGCCGTTACGGGGCGCTGAACACCGGGGAGCTGTTTTTT.

In this sample, this clonotype turned up a few times. The chain couples TRBV10-3 to TRBJ2-1, with 11 nucleotides matching TRBD2. Germline CDR1 ENHRY, CDR2 SYGVKD. Trimming cost V 10 bases and J 7 bases; bases outside gene matches: 9. The CDR3 totals 14 residues. CDR3 in amino acids: CATLPLAGGNEQFF. DNA for the CDR3: TGTGCCACCCTCCCCCTAGCGGGAGGAAATGAGCAGTTCTTC.

This sequence joins TRBV3-1 and TRBJ2-3; TRBD2 aligns across 11 bases. The V segment lost 8 bases and the J segment 0 bases; nucleotides outside the gene matches: 10. This CDR3 is 17 amino acids long. Germline V gene lookup returns CDR1 LGHDT and CDR2 YNNKEL (reference sequence). The CDR3 DNA reads TGTGCCAGCGGATCTGCCGGGACTAGCGGCAGCACAGATACGCAGTATTTT. Amino acid sequence: CASGSAGTSGSTDTQYF.

This clonotype was seen more than once but under ten times. The V and J genes are TRBV7-2 and TRBJ2-5; no reliable D call. Deletions cut 4 bases from V and 7 bases from J, with 19 bases between. The CDR3 contains 15 residues. Germline loops: CDR1 SGHTA, CDR2 FQGNSA. CDR3 protein: CASSWPVSPPGTQYF. The CDR3 DNA follows: TGTGCCAGCAGCTGGCCCGTCAGCCCCCCCGGGACCCAGTACTTC.

This clonotype occurred a few times. The chain links TRBV20-1 to TRBJ2-7, with D possibly being TRBD1 (6 bases). V was trimmed by 3 bases and J by 6 bases, leaving 9 bases between them. Germline CDR1 reads DFQATT; CDR2 reads SNEGSKA (reference sequence). The CDR3 extends over 11 amino acids. The CDR3 protein is CSASEGGEQYF. In DNA, the CDR3 is TGCAGTGCTAGTGAAGGGGGCGAGCAGTACTTC.

This clonotype has a count of ten or more. The J gene is TRBJ1-4, the V gene TRBV29-1, with D possibly TRBD1 on 5 matching bases. Trimming removed 7 bases from V and 3 bases from J, with 9 bases in between. The germline gives CDR1 SQVTM, CDR2 ANQGSEA. The CDR3 contains 12 residues. CDR3 DNA: TGCAGCGCGGGGGAACCTAATGAAAAACTGTTTTTT. This encodes CSAGEPNEKLFF.

At least ten counts were recorded for this clonotype. V is TRBV12-3 or TRBV12-4 and J is TRBJ2-7, with D maybe TRBD2 (5 bases). The CDR3 totals 11 residues. V was clipped by 6 bases and J by 3 bases, with 6 bases between them. The CDR3 sequence: CASRRDYEQYF. As DNA, the CDR3 is TGTGCCAGCAGACGGGACTACGAGCAGTACTTC.

This clonotype was seen ten or more times. The gene calls are TRBV6-2 or TRBV6-3 and TRBJ2-7; 7 bases line up with TRBD1. This CDR3 contains 14 residues. Germline V gene data show CDR1 as MNHEY and CDR2 as SVGEGT. The J segment lost 3 bases and the V segment lost 5 bases, leaving 7 bases of the junction unmatched. The CDR3 region has the DNA TGTGCCAGCAGTCCGGGACAGCAATTCTACGAGCAGTACTTC. Protein sequence: CASSPGQQFYEQYF.

This clonotype was seen at least ten times. This chain connects TRBV28 to TRBJ1-6; maybe TRBD1 (5 bases). V lost 10 bases and J lost 5, with 12 bases in between. In germline, CDR1 is MDHEN, CDR2 SYDVKM. CDR3 size: 13 residues. CDR3 residues: CATRASDNSPLHF. CDR3 DNA sequence: TGTGCCACCAGGGCTTCGGATAATTCACCCCTCCACTTT.

This clonotype was found many times. The V call is TRBV5-1, the J call TRBJ2-5; no reliable D call. The germline V and J ends were trimmed by 4 bases and 5 bases, with 15 bases remaining between them. The germline gives CDR1 SGHRS, CDR2 YFSETQ. CDR3 length: 14 residues. The CDR3: CASSRRRDMETQYF. The DNA of the CDR3 is TGCGCCAGCAGCCGACGAAGGGATATGGAGACCCAGTACTTC.

In this sample, this clonotype turned up many times. The CDR3 spells CASSRGQRYGYTF. CDR3 nucleotides: TGTGCCAGCAGTCGGGGACAGCGCTATGGCTACACCTTC. The chain has TRBV27 and TRBJ1-2; 7 bases agree with TRBD1. CDR1 and CDR2 from the germline V gene are MNHEY and SMNVEV (reference sequence). This CDR3 region has 13 residues. V was pared by 5 bases and J by 4 bases, with 4 bases of the junction left unmatched.

This clonotype was picked up many times. V and J are TRBV20-1 and TRBJ2-5; 7 nucleotides align to TRBD1. Unmatched junction bases numbered 0, after V lost 3 bases and J lost 5 bases. The germline V gene has CDR1 DFQATT and CDR2 SNEGSKA (reference sequence). The CDR3 is 11 amino acids. The CDR3 protein is CSARTGETQYF. CDR3 nucleotide sequence: TGCAGTGCTAGGACAGGGGAGACCCAGTACTTC.